A single sample is the source of the 13 T cell receptor beta chains below, sequenced in a study of cytomegalovirus exposure and HLA in healthy donors. Amplification used 60 Vbeta primers and 13 Jbeta primers. The method was immunoSEQ multiplex PCR; TCRdb's version includes in-frame clones alone and lacks a portion of them. The repertoire consists of some 120,000 clones, with 55% to 75% occurring once and the leading ten covering around 1.6%. Sequencing was performed on PBMCs. The origin of the receptors is a man in his thirties or forties in good health and CMV-seropositive.

The chain links TRBV11-2 to TRBJ1-3; 7 bases agree with TRBD1. The CDR3 length is 16 residues. V lost 2 bases, J lost 2 bases, and 6 bases stayed unmatched. CDR1 and CDR2 (germline): SGHAT, FQNNGV. CDR3 sequence reads: CASSLMAGTAGNTIYF. In nucleotides, the CDR3 is TGTGCCAGCAGCTTAATGGCCGGGACAGCTGGAAACACCATATATTTT.

The chain has TRBV15 and TRBJ2-7, with D tentatively TRBD1 (6 bases). Germline loops: CDR1 LNHNV, CDR2 YYDKDF (reference sequence). Trimming took 4 bases from V and 3 from J, leaving 16 bases between them. The CDR3 sequence is 15 residues long. The CDR3 coding sequence is TGTGCCACCAGCAAAAGTCTCCGGACAGACTACGAGCAGTACTTC. Translating gives CATSKSLRTDYEQYF.

The V and J genes are TRBV6-1 and TRBJ2-1; TRBD2 is a possible D gene (5 bases). V was pared by 2 bases and J by 13 bases, with 15 bases between. The CDR3 spans 13 residues. Germline CDR1 and CDR2: MNHNS and SASEGT. The CDR3 sequence is CASSETRARTQFF. The CDR3 nucleotides are TGTGCCAGCAGTGAAACGAGGGCTAGGACCCAGTTCTTC.

This clone has a single count. The chain joins TRBV5-1 to TRBJ2-3, with TRBD2 matching 11 bases. The junction had 11 bases not matched to a gene; V was cut back by 4 bases and J by 7 bases. Germline CDR1 and CDR2: SGHRS and YFSETQ. This CDR3 has 16 residues. As DNA, the CDR3 is TGCGCCAGCAGCCCCGGGACTAGCGGAGGTTCCTATACGCAGTATTTT. Encoded protein: CASSPGTSGGSYTQYF.

This chain connects TRBV5-4 to TRBJ2-5; 14 bases match TRBD2. Losses at the gene ends were 4 bases for V and 4 bases for J; bases not matched to a gene: 6. The germline V gene encodes CDR1 SGHNT and CDR2 YYREEE (reference sequence). The length of the CDR3 is 16 residues. The CDR3 coding sequence is TGTGCCAGCAGCGAACTGACTAGCGGGAGGGCAGAGACCCAGTACTTC. Its translation is CASSELTSGRAETQYF.

Written as DNA, the CDR3 is TGTGCCAGCAGTTTTCTCGGGACTAGCGGAGCCTACGAGCAGTACTTC. It specifies CASSFLGTSGAYEQYF. The chain recombines TRBV28 with TRBJ2-7, with TRBD2 matching 11 bases. With V trimmed by 3 bases and J by 2 bases, 6 bases remained unmatched. The germline gives CDR1 MDHEN, CDR2 SYDVKM. This CDR3 comprises 16 residues.

V gene TRBV5-5 combines with J gene TRBJ2-3; a weak D match, TRBD1 (6 bases). The germline V gene encodes CDR1 SGHKS and CDR2 YYEKEE (reference sequence). V lost 4 bases to trimming and J lost 7 bases, with 19 bases between them. The CDR3 runs to 15 residues. CDR3 DNA sequence: TGTGCCAGCAGCCCGGACACAGGGTCTCGGAATACGCAGTATTTT. Its protein is CASSPDTGSRNTQYF.

The gene calls are TRBV28 and TRBJ1-5; TRBD1 is a possible D gene (6 bases). Per germline, CDR1 MDHEN and CDR2 SYDVKM. Trimming stripped 5 bases from V and 2 bases from J, with 13 bases between. The CDR3 is made up of 15 amino acids. The CDR3 bases are TGTGCCAGCAGTCGGGTCAGGGGAGGCAATCAGCCCCAGCATTTT. This encodes CASSRVRGGNQPQHF. Full variable domain (missing parts from reference TRBV28 and TRBJ1-5): DVKVTQSSRYLVKRTGEKVFLECVQDMDHENMFWYRQDPGLGLRLIYFSYDVKMKEKGDIPEGYSVSREKKERFSLILESASTNQTSMYLCASSRVRGGNQPQHFGDGTRLSIL.

This clone was detected a few times. J is TRBJ2-7 and V is TRBV5-1; 16 bases line up with TRBD2. Per germline, CDR1 SGHRS and CDR2 YFSETQ. V gave up 4 bases and J gave up 0 bases; unmatched junction bases: 4. The CDR3 extends over 17 amino acids. Here the CDR3 DNA reads TGCGCCAGCAGCCCCGGGACTAGCGGGAGGGCCTCCTACGAGCAGTACTTC. Translation: CASSPGTSGRASYEQYF.

Turning to this clone: The sample has other DNA sequences that encode this CDR3 too. The V call is TRBV5-1, the J call TRBJ2-7, with 7 positions matching TRBD1. Germline CDR1 and CDR2: SGHRS and YFSETQ. Trimming at V came to 2 bases and at J to 3 bases, leaving 5 bases not matched to a gene. The CDR3 sequence is 14 residues long. CDR3 amino acids: CASSLLTGNYEQYF. As DNA, the CDR3 is TGCGCCAGCAGCTTACTGACAGGGAACTACGAGCAGTACTTC.

This clone was recorded once. The CDR3 DNA sequence: TGTGCCAGCAGGACCGCAGCAGGGTTTAGGGACACCTTC. Amino acid sequence: CASRTAAGFRDTF. The chain links TRBV6-5 to TRBJ1-2, with D perhaps matching TRBD1 (5 bases). V was shortened by 6 bases and J by 12 bases, with 20 bases between the two germline ends. Germline values: CDR1 MNHEY, CDR2 SVGAGI. The CDR3 extends over 13 amino acids.

The chain couples TRBV28 to TRBJ1-5; TRBD1 might be the D (5 bases). The CDR3 totals 16 residues. V lost 5 bases to trimming and J lost 4 bases, with 18 bases between them. Germline assignment: CDR1 MDHEN and CDR2 SYDVKM. The CDR3 loop reads CASSRSPQVPNQPQHF. The CDR3 bases are TGTGCCAGCAGTCGAAGTCCACAGGTCCCTAATCAGCCCCAGCATTTT.

The table lists this clone with a count of one. CDR3 in amino acids: CASTKSGQSHEQYF. CDR3 sequence (DNA): TGTGCCAGCACCAAATCGGGACAGAGCCACGAGCAGTACTTC. The genes are TRBV7-9 and TRBJ2-7; 7 positions match TRBD1. Trimming at V came to 7 bases and at J to 5 bases, leaving 11 bases not matched to a gene. CDR3 size: 14 residues. CDR1 is SEHNR and CDR2 is FQNEAQ in the germline V gene (reference sequence).